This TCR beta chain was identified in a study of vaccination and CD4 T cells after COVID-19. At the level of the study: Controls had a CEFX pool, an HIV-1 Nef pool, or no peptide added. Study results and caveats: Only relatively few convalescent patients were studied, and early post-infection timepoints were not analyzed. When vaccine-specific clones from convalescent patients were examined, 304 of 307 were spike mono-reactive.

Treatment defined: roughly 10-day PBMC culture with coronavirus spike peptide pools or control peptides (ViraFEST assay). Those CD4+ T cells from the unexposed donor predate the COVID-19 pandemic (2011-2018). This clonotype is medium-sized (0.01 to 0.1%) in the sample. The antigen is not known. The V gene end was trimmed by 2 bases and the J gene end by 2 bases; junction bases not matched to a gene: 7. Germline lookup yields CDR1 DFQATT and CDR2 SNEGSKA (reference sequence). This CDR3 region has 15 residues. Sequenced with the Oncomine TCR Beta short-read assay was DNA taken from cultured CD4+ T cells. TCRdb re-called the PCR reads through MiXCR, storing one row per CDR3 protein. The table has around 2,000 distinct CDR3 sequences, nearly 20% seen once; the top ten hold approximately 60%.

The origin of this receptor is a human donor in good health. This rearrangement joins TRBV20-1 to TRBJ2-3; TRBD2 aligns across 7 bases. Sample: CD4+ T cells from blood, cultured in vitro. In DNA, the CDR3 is TGCAGTGCTAGATCGGCTAGCGGTTACACAGATACGCAGTATTTT. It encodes CSARSASGYTDTQYF.